Presented here are 25 T cell receptor beta chains from one specimen sequenced in a study of radiotherapy plus CTLA-4 blockade in lung cancer. Assay: immunoSEQ multiplex PCR; the TCRdb copy retains only in-frame clones and omits some. The sample has under 70,000 clones; roughly 80% are singletons. Source: peripheral blood, taken from a patient treated with radiotherapy plus ipilimumab. All receptors come from a human donor with non-small cell lung cancer who had a complete response to radiotherapy plus ipilimumab.

Here the CDR3 DNA reads TGTGCCAGCACTAAATCTGGGGCCAACGTCCTGACTTTC. The encoded protein is CASTKSGANVLTF. The V gene is TRBV6-5, the J gene TRBJ2-6; D call uncertain. CDR1 is MNHEY, CDR2 SVGAGI, per germline. Between the trimmed V and J ends, which lost 7 bases and 1 base, there was a span of 5 bases. The CDR3 length is 13 residues.

This clone was found once. CDR3 in DNA: TGCAGCGTTGATGGTCAGGGAGAAGAGACCCAGTACTTC. This codes for CSVDGQGEETQYF. This chain uses TRBV29-1 with TRBJ2-5; D possibly matches TRBD1 or TRBD2 (5 bases each). V was trimmed by 3 bases and J by 3 bases, leaving 11 bases between them. Per the germline V gene, CDR1 is SQVTM and CDR2 is ANQGSEA. This CDR3 comprises 13 residues.

This chain links TRBV4-1 with TRBJ2-3; maybe TRBD1 (5 bases). CDR1 and CDR2 from the germline V gene are MGHRA and YSYEKL. The CDR3 has 14 residues. Trimming left V 6 bases short and J 2 bases short, with 12 bases between. The CDR3 coding sequence is TGCGCCAGCAGAGAACAGGAGATCACAGATACGCAGTATTTT. Its protein product is CASREQEITDTQYF.

The V call is TRBV30, the J call TRBJ1-4; D gene ambiguous. The germline CDR1 and CDR2 sequences are GTSNPN and SVGIG (reference sequence). The CDR3 is made up of 12 amino acids. V was shortened by 4 bases and J by 4 bases, with 7 bases between the two germline ends. DNA of the CDR3: TGTGCCTGGAACGGGGTTAATGAAAAACTGTTTTTT. Translation gives CAWNGVNEKLFF. The whole variable domain, remainder taken from reference TRBV30 and TRBJ1-4, is SQTIHQWPATLVQPVGSPLSLECTVEGTSNPNLYWYRQAAGRGLQLLFYSVGIGQISSEVPQNLSASRPQDRQFILSSKKLLLSDSGFYLCAWNGVNEKLFFGSGTQLSVL.

This chain connects TRBV28 to TRBJ1-1; 7 positions match TRBD1. From germline, CDR1 is MDHEN and CDR2 SYDVKM. This CDR3 is 12 amino acids long. The V gene end was trimmed by 10 bases and the J gene end by 5 bases; junction bases not matched to a gene: 7. CDR3 bases: TGTGCCACCAGGGGGGGGCTAACTGAAGCTTTCTTT. It specifies CATRGGLTEAFF.

The chain joins TRBV6-5 to TRBJ2-2; 7 bases map to TRBD2. The CDR3 sequence is 14 residues long. CDR1 is MNHEY, CDR2 SVGAGI, per germline. J was trimmed by 8 bases and V by 7 bases; bases with no gene match: 10. CDR3 protein: CASTRTSPYGELFF. The DNA for the CDR3 is TGTGCCAGCACCAGGACTAGTCCATATGGGGAGCTGTTTTTT.

The chain carries TRBV6-4 and TRBJ2-1, with D possibly being TRBD2 (5 bases). The CDR3 totals 14 residues. V gave up 4 bases and J gave up 7 bases, with 14 bases separating them. Germline CDR1 and CDR2: MRHNA and SNTAGT. CDR3 nucleotides: TGTGCCAGCAGTGCCGGGAACTACGGGAATGAGCAGTTCTTC. This encodes CASSAGNYGNEQFF.

This chain connects TRBV7-9 to TRBJ1-4; unclear D gene. Trimming took 5 bases from V and 7 from J, leaving 5 bases between them. Germline V gene data show CDR1 as SEHNR and CDR2 as FQNEAQ (reference sequence). The CDR3 is made up of 11 amino acids. The CDR3 protein is CASSESEKLFF. The CDR3 DNA reads as TGTGCCAGCAGCGAAAGTGAAAAACTGTTTTTT.

The V and J genes are TRBV2 and TRBJ2-1; a possible D gene is TRBD2 (5 bases). V was cut by 7 bases and J by 0 bases, with 13 bases left in between. Per the germline V gene, CDR1 is SNHLY and CDR2 is FYNNEI. The CDR3 consists of 15 residues. CDR3 sequence (DNA): TGTGCCAGCATGGAGCGGAGGAGCTCCTACAATGAGCAGTTCTTC. Amino acids: CASMERRSSYNEQFF.

This clone appeared a few times. This rearrangement joins TRBV19 to TRBJ1-1, with D maybe TRBD1 (5 bases). Per germline, CDR1 LNHDA and CDR2 SQIVND (reference sequence). CDR3 size: 13 residues. Trimming took 3 bases from V and 8 from J, leaving 13 bases between them. CDR3 nucleotide sequence: TGTGCCAGTAGTATCCCGGGGGAAGCCGAAGCTTTCTTT. This encodes CASSIPGEAEAFF.

The chain employs TRBV27 and TRBJ2-3; weak D call: TRBD2 (6 bases). Germline values: CDR1 MNHEY, CDR2 SMNVEV (reference sequence). This CDR3 contains 19 residues. V was clipped by 4 bases and J by 0 bases, with 23 bases between them. CDR3: CASSSLLLVMSGSTDTQYF. The CDR3 coding sequence is TGTGCCAGCAGTTCCCTACTTCTAGTTATGAGCGGGAGCACAGATACGCAGTATTTT.

This chain connects TRBV18 to TRBJ2-1, with 11 bases lining up with TRBD2. This CDR3 region has 20 residues. Per the germline V gene, CDR1 is KGHSH and CDR2 is LQKENI. V was clipped by 0 bases and J by 7 bases; unmatched bases: 17. The CDR3 loop reads CASSPPRVASLAGEENEQFF. The CDR3 coding sequence is TGTGCCAGCTCACCACCGCGCGTCGCCTCACTAGCGGGAGAGGAAAATGAGCAGTTCTTC.

V and J are TRBV30 and TRBJ2-6; D is perhaps TRBD1 (6 bases). The germline gives CDR1 GTSNPN, CDR2 SVGIG (reference sequence). V shed 6 bases and J shed 0 bases, with 12 bases lying between them. The CDR3 is made up of 15 amino acids. The DNA for the CDR3 is TGTGCCTGTCTGAGGGGGAGCTCTGGGGCCAACGTCCTGACTTTC. Translation: CACLRGSSGANVLTF. Full variable domain (rest looked up from reference TRBV30 and TRBJ2-6): SQTIHQWPATLVQPVGSPLSLECTVEGTSNPNLYWYRQAAGRGLQLLFYSVGIGQISSEVPQNLSASRPQDRQFILSSKKLLLSDSGFYLCACLRGSSGANVLTFGAGSRLTVL.

This clone was counted between two and nine times. The rearrangement uses TRBV7-2 and TRBJ2-1, with TRBD2 matching 8 bases. Germline V gene lookup returns CDR1 SGHTA and CDR2 FQGNSA. This CDR3 has 16 amino acids. The V segment lost 6 bases and the J segment 6 bases; nucleotides outside the gene matches: 13. The CDR3 here is CASSRFYGGVFNEQFF. The DNA for the CDR3 is TGTGCCAGCAGTCGATTTTACGGGGGGGTATTCAATGAGCAGTTCTTC. Variable domain in full (rest from reference TRBV7-2 and TRBJ2-1): GAGVSQSPSNKVTEKGKDVELRCDPISGHTALYWYRQSLGQGLEFLIYFQGNSAPDKSGLPSDRFSAERTGGSVSTLTIQRTQQEDSAVYLCASSRFYGGVFNEQFFGPGTRLTVL.

CDR3 nucleotides: TGTGCCAGCAGCTTAGATCCAGCCCCCGGAACAGAGCAGTTCTTC. Its protein is CASSLDPAPGTEQFF. The chain combines TRBV11-2 with TRBJ2-1, with D hard to call. This CDR3 region has 15 residues. Germline loops: CDR1 SGHAT, CDR2 FQNNGV. V gave up 0 bases and J gave up 10 bases, with 16 bases separating them.

The chain has TRBV29-1 and TRBJ2-1, with D perhaps TRBD1 (5 bases). Germline V gene sequence: CDR1 SQVTM, CDR2 ANQGSEA. The CDR3 spans 14 residues. Trimming removed 8 bases at V and 9 bases at J, with 23 bases between. The CDR3 reads CSTYNPRARSEQFF. The DNA of the CDR3 is TGCAGCACATATAACCCCAGGGCTAGAAGTGAGCAGTTCTTC.

The chain is built from TRBV7-2 and TRBJ1-1, with TRBD1 identical over 11 bases. V gave up 1 base and J gave up 1 base; unmatched junction bases: 2. CDR3 length equals 16 residues. Germline V gives CDR1 SGHTA, CDR2 FQGNSA. The CDR3 spells CASSLVGTGGNTEAFF. The CDR3 nucleotides read TGTGCCAGCAGCTTAGTAGGGACAGGGGGGAACACTGAAGCTTTCTTT.

This chain connects TRBV7-2 to TRBJ2-7; 8 bases agree with TRBD1. The V segment lost 0 bases and the J segment 2 bases; nucleotides outside the gene matches: 3. In germline, CDR1 is SGHTA, CDR2 FQGNSA. The CDR3 is 15 residues long. CDR3 coding DNA: TGTGCCAGCAGCTTAGCGGTGACAGGGGCCTACGAGCAGTACGTC. Residues: CASSLAVTGAYEQYV.

By sample share, this clone is medium-sized. The chain joins TRBV9 to TRBJ1-2, with TRBD1 matching over 7 bases. The trim removed 3 bases at V and 4 bases at J, leaving 6 bases unmatched. CDR3 length equals 14 residues. Germline V gene lookup returns CDR1 SGDLS and CDR2 YYNGEE. For the CDR3, the DNA is TGTGCCAGCAGCGCCTTGACAGGGCGCTATGGCTACACCTTC. Translated: CASSALTGRYGYTF. Drawing the rest from reference TRBV9 and TRBJ1-2, the complete variable domain is DSGVTQTPKHLITATGQRVTLRCSPRSGDLSVYWYQQSLDQGLQFLIQYYNGEERAKGNILERFSAQQFPDLHSELNLSSLELGDSALYFCASSALTGRYGYTFGSGTRLTVV.

This clone occurred once. The rearrangement links TRBV27 to TRBJ2-7, with 7 bases matching TRBD2. V was pared by 5 bases and J by 4 bases, with 8 bases of the junction left unmatched. The CDR3 sequence is 14 residues long. The V gene's germline CDR1 is MNHEY and CDR2 SMNVEV (reference sequence). The DNA for the CDR3 is TGTGCCAGCAGTCCCCCCGGGGGGTCTTACGAGCAGTACTTC. It codes for CASSPPGGSYEQYF.

This chain joins TRBV6-5 and TRBJ2-1, with 12 bases lining up with TRBD2. J lost 6 bases, V lost 4 bases, and 1 base had no gene match. Germline CDR1 and CDR2: MNHEY and SVGAGI. The CDR3 spans 14 residues. The CDR3 sequence: CASSWGLAGNEQFF. The CDR3 DNA reads TGTGCCAGCAGTTGGGGACTAGCGGGCAATGAGCAGTTCTTC.

In its sample, this clone was seen once. The chain couples TRBV7-2 to TRBJ1-3; TRBD1 aligns across 10 bases. With 5 bases clipped from V and 1 base from J, the junction kept 5 bases outside the gene matches. The V gene's germline CDR1 is SGHTA and CDR2 FQGNSA. The CDR3 has 16 amino acids. This CDR3 is CASSRTGGNSGNTIYF. CDR3 DNA: TGTGCCAGCAGCAGGACAGGGGGAAATTCTGGAAACACCATATATTTT.

The V gene is TRBV30, the J gene TRBJ1-3, with D maybe TRBD1 (6 bases). V gave up 0 bases and J gave up 4 bases, with 10 bases separating them. CDR1 GTSNPN and CDR2 SVGIG come from the germline V gene (reference sequence). This CDR3 has 14 amino acids. CDR3 nucleotide sequence: TGTGCCTGGAGTGTATGGACAGTCGGAAACACCATATATTTT. This gives the protein CAWSVWTVGNTIYF.

This rearrangement joins TRBV7-8 to TRBJ2-3; perhaps TRBD2 as D (5 bases). Germline values: CDR1 SGHVS, CDR2 FQNEAQ. This CDR3 comprises 13 residues. V dropped 5 bases and J dropped 5 bases, with 11 bases sitting between them. CDR3 loop: CASSLGSGDTQYF. As DNA, the CDR3 is TGTGCCAGCAGCCTAGGGAGTGGAGATACGCAGTATTTT.

V is TRBV7-9 and J is TRBJ2-1, with D possibly being TRBD1 (6 bases). V shed 5 bases and J shed 3 bases, with 17 bases lying between them. The CDR3 runs 16 residues. In germline, CDR1 is SEHNR, CDR2 FQNEAQ (reference sequence). CDR3 nucleotide sequence: TGTGCCAGCAGCCCCTACCAGGGGATCGTCTACAATGAGCAGTTCTTC. It specifies CASSPYQGIVYNEQFF.